The clone carrying this T cell receptor beta chain has a count of ten or more. Genomic DNA was employed as the template in profiling TCR beta VDJ and CDR3. Using its own MiXCR run on the reads, TCRdb lists one record per CDR3 protein. The data show 150,000 to 200,000 distinct CDR3 sequences, with approximately 43% seen just once and 0.9% to 1.2% held by the top ten. Germline CDR1 is MNHNS and CDR2 is SASEGT. The CDR3 has 13 residues. V dropped 6 bases and J dropped 18 bases, with 21 bases sitting between them. The entry originates in a study of CD8+CD57+ T cells in acquired aplastic anemia. Sequenced: sorted CD4+, CD8+, or CD8+CD57+ T cells (not recorded which) from PBMCs. This TCR derives from a human donor in good health. The chain recombines TRBV6-1 with TRBJ1-6; possible D gene TRBD1, 6 bases. For the CDR3, the DNA is TGTGCCAGCAGAAGGACAGTATTCACCCCTTCCCACTTT. Its translation is CASRRTVFTPSHF.